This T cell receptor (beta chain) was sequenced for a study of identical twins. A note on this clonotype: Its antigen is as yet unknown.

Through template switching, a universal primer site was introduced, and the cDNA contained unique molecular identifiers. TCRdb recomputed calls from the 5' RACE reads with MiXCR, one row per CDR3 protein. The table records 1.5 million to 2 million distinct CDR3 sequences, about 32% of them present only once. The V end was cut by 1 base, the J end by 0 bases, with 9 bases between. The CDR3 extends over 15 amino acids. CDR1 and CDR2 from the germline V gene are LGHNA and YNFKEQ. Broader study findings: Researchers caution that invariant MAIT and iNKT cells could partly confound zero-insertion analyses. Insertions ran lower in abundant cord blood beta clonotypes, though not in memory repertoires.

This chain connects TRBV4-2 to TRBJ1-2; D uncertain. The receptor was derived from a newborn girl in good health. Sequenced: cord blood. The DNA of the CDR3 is TGTGCCAGCAGCCAAGGAGGCTTGGCTAACTATGGCTACACCTTC. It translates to CASSQGGLANYGYTF.